This note documents a single T cell receptor (beta chain) sequence. The antigen is not known. V was clipped by 1 base and J by 6 bases, with 8 bases between them. Germline V CDR1 and CDR2: MGHRA, YSYEKL. CDR3 length: 13 residues. Stated treatment: 15 to 20 received Ad26.COV2.S at low or high dose, single or two shots; about 5 received placebo; per-sample allocation not given. On day 63 after the first injection, vaccine and placebo recipients gave samples. Sequencing was performed with immunoSEQ multiplex PCR; in TCRdb, only in-frame clones are kept and a portion is missing. This table has 200,000 to 300,000 clones, over 75% appearing once. These data are taken from a study of Ad26.COV2.S vaccination and SARS-CoV-2 variants. In the study overall: The Ad26.COV2.S arm of the COV1001 trial was where the donor was placed. Study-wide points: Similar non-spike TCR breadth was observed in recipients of vaccine and of placebo. Vaccinated individuals (as opposed to placebo recipients) had higher spike-specific TCR breadth.

This specimen consisted of peripheral blood, obtained in a trial of Ad26.COV2.S vaccine versus placebo. The receptor was isolated from a person between 18 and 65 years old who received the Ad26.COV2.S COVID-19 vaccine or a placebo. This rearrangement joins TRBV4-1 to TRBJ2-3; D not certain. CDR3 nucleotides: TGCGCCAGCAGCCAAGTTTGGACGGATACGCAGTATTTT. Residues: CASSQVWTDTQYF.